The sequence of this T cell receptor beta chain was determined in a study of blood T cell repertoires in COVID-19. Looking at the study overall: Specimens from acute and convalescent COVID-19 originated in the United States, Italy and Spain. From T cells, B-cell-depleted T cells, or PBMCs came the material, which was cDNA or gDNA.

Repertoires were generated with immunoSEQ multiplex PCR, while TCRdb's copy carries only in-frame clones and drops some. The sample lists around 230,000 clones, 70% to 85% occurring once. Recruitment covered about 26 US areas and drew participants whose ages spanned about 18 to 100 years. Cohort 3 donors were reported recovered after two negative PCRs, clearance, or symptom resolution. The V segment lost 6 bases and the J segment 2 bases; nucleotides outside the gene matches: 9. This CDR3 region has 16 residues. Per the germline V gene, CDR1 is SQVTM and CDR2 is ANQGSEA. This TCR came from a man aged 40-49 years who had recovered from COVID-19. Sequencing input: PBMCs or T cells enriched from blood (not recorded which). This chain uses TRBV29-1 with TRBJ2-6; 8 bases match TRBD1. CDR3 in DNA: TGCAGCGTCGGACAGGGTCCCTTAACTGGGGCCAACGTCCTGACTTTC. This translates into CSVGQGPLTGANVLTF. The variable domain in full, with the rest retrieved from reference TRBV29-1 and TRBJ2-6, is SAVISQKPSRDICQRGTSLTIQCQVDSQVTMMFWYRQQPGQSLTLIATANQGSEATYESGFVIDKFPISRPNLTFSTLTVSNMSPEDSSIYLCSVGQGPLTGANVLTFGAGSRLTVL.